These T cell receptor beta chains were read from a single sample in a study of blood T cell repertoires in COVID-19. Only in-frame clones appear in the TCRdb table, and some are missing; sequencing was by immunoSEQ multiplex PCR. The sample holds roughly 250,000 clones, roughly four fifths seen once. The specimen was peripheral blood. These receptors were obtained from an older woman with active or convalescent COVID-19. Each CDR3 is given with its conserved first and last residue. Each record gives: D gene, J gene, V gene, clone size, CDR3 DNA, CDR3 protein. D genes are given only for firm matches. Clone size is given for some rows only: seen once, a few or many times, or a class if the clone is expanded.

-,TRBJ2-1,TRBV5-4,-,TGTGCCAGCAGCCCCGGCAATGAGCAGTTCTTC,CASSPGNEQFF
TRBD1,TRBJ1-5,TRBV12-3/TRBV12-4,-,TGTGCCAGCACGGGACAGCTCAATCAGCCCCAGCATTTT,CASTGQLNQPQHF
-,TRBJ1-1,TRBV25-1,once,TGTGCCAGCAGTGAATTAAACACTGAAGCTTTCTTT,CASSELNTEAFF
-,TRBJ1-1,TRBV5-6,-,TGTGCCAGCAGCCTACCGGTCTGGGCCCCACGGGGGAACACTGAAGCTTTCTTT,CASSLPVWAPRGNTEAFF
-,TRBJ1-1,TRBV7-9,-,TGTGCCAGCAGCTTAGACGGGAGCTCTCCCACTGAAGCTTTCTTT,CASSLDGSSPTEAFF
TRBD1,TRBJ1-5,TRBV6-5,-,TGTGCCAGCAGAACGGGACAGGGTAACAATCAGCCCCAGCATTTT,CASRTGQGNNQPQHF
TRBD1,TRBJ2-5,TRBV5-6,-,TGTGCCAGCAGCTCCCCCGACAGGGGAATTTGGGAGACCCAGTACTTC,CASSSPDRGIWETQYF
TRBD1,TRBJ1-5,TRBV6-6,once,TGTGCCAGCAGAACGGACAGGGATCATCAGCCCCAGCATTTT,CASRTDRDHQPQHF
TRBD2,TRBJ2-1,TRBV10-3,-,TGTGCCATCAGTGAAATTAGCGGGGGGGCCTATGAGCAGTTCTTC,CAISEISGGAYEQFF
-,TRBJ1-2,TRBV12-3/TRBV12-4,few,TGTGCCAGCAGCTACACGCCAGGCTATGGCTACACCTTC,CASSYTPGYGYTF
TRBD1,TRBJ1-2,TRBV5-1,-,TGCGCCAGCAGCTTGGAGGGACAGCGTAGTCTCTATGGCTACACCTTC,CASSLEGQRSLYGYTF
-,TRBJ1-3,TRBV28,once,TGTGCCAGCAGTTTATTCCGGGGTCCCGGCTCTGGAAACACCATATATTTT,CASSLFRGPGSGNTIYF
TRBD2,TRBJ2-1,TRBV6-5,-,TGTGCCAGCATTCCAGGGACTAGCGGAAACAATGAGCAGTTCTTC,CASIPGTSGNNEQFF
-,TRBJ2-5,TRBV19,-,TGTGCCAGTAGCGTTACAGGGCCCCGTACCGGGACCCAGTACTTC,CASSVTGPRTGTQYF
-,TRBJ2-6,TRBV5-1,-,TGCGCCAGCAGCTTGGCCGGGTCCGGGGCCAACGTCCTGACTTTC,CASSLAGSGANVLTF
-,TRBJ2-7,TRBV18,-,TGTGCCAGCTCACCACCGGGGACACTCCGGGGCTACGAGCAGTACTTC,CASSPPGTLRGYEQYF
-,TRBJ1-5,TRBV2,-,TGTGCCAGCAGTGCGCGGGGGAATCAGCCCCAGCATTTT,CASSARGNQPQHF
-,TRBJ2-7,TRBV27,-,TGTGCCAGCAGTATTTGGCCTCGCGGGCCCCAAAGCGAGCAGTACTTC,CASSIWPRGPQSEQYF
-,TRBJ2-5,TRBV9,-,TGTGCCAGCAGCTTGGCGGGTGGGGTCCAAGAGACCCAGTACTTC,CASSLAGGVQETQYF
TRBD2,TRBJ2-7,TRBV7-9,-,TGTGCCAGCAGCCCGCCGAGGGGGACTAGCGACTACGAGCAGTACTTC,CASSPPRGTSDYEQYF
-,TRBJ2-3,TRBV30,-,TGTGCCTGGAGTGTGGGGGGGGCGCGTACAGATACGCAGTATTTT,CAWSVGGARTDTQYF
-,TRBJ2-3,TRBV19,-,TGTGCCAGTAGGTTACAGGGAGACACAGATACGCAGTATTTT,CASRLQGDTDTQYF
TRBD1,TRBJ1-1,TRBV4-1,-,TGCGCCAGCAGCCAAGGGGGACAGGCGAACACTGAAGCTTTCTTT,CASSQGGQANTEAFF
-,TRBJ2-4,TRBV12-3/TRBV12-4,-,TGTGCCAGCAGAGACAGAGCCAAAAACATTCAGTACTTC,CASRDRAKNIQYF
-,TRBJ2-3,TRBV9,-,TGTGCCAGCAGCTCCCGACAGGAAAACACAGATACGCAGTATTTT,CASSSRQENTDTQYF
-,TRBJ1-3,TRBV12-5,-,TGTGCTAGTGGTTTGGTACTCAGGGAATCTGGAAACACCATATATTTT,CASGLVLRESGNTIYF
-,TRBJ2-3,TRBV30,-,TGTGCCTGGGACTCCCGGGGCACAGATACGCAGTATTTT,CAWDSRGTDTQYF
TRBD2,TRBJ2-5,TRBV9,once,TGTGCCAGCAGCGTAGATGGCGGGGGGAACCAAGAGACCCAGTACTTC,CASSVDGGGNQETQYF
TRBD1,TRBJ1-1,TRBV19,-,TGTGCCAGTAGATTGGACAGGGGGGGGACTGAAGCTTTCTTT,CASRLDRGGTEAFF
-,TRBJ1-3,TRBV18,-,TGTGCCAGCTCACCTCTGACAGCCACTGGAAACACCATATATTTT,CASSPLTATGNTIYF
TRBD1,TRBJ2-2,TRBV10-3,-,TGTGCCATCAAACCGGGACAGGGGGTGACCGGGGAGCTGTTTTTT,CAIKPGQGVTGELFF
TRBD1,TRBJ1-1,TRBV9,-,TGTGCCAGCAGCGAGACCCGGGACAGTACCTCAGCTTTCTTT,CASSETRDSTSAFF
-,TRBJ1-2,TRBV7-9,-,TGTGCCAGCAGCCCCAGGACAGAGTACGATGGCTACACCTTC,CASSPRTEYDGYTF
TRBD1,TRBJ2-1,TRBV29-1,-,TGCAGCGGAAACCGGGACAGGGTAACTGGTGAGCAGTTCTTC,CSGNRDRVTGEQFF
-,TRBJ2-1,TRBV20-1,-,TGCAGTGCTAGTATGGCAGGGGAAAATGAGCAGTTCTTC,CSASMAGENEQFF
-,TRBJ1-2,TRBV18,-,TGTGCCAGCTCACCAGGGGGGGACTATGGCTACACCTTC,CASSPGGDYGYTF
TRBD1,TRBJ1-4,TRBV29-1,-,TGCAGCGTTGGGATCGGACAGGGTATAGGGGTTAATGAAAAACTGTTTTTT,CSVGIGQGIGVNEKLFF
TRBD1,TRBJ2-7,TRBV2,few,TGTGCCAGCACGCTTGGACAGGGAACCTACGAGCAGTACTTC,CASTLGQGTYEQYF
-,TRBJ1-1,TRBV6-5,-,TGTGCCAGCATTGTGGGGCCAATCGTTTTCTTT,CASIVGPIVFF
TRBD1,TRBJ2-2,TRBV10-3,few,TGTGCCATCAAAGAGGGCACAGGGGGAGGGGAGCTGTTTTTT,CAIKEGTGGGELFF
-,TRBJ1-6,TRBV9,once,TGTGCCAGCAGCACCTCGAGGACAGACTATAATTCACCCCTCCACTTT,CASSTSRTDYNSPLHF
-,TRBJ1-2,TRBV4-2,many,TGTGCCAGCAGCCAGGGGGGTCAGGCCAACCTCCCCTATGGCTACACCTTC,CASSQGGQANLPYGYTF